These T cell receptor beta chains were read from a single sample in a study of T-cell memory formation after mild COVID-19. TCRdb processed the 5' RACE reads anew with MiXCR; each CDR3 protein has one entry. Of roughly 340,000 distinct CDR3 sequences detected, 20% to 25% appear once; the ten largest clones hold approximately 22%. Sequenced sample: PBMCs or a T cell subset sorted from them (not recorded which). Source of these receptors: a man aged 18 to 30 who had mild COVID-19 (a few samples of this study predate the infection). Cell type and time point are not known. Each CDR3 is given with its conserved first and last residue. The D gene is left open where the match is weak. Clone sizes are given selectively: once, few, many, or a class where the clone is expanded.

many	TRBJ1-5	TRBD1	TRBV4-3	TGCGCCAGCAGCTACCGACAGGGTGGTCAGCCCCAGCATTTT	CASSYRQGGQPQHF
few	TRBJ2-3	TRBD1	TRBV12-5	TGTGCTAGTGGTTCGCGGACAGGGGCAGATACGCAGTATTTT	CASGSRTGADTQYF
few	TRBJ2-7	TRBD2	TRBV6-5	TGTGCCAGCAGTCAGAGCGGGGGGACCTACGAGCAGTACTTC	CASSQSGGTYEQYF
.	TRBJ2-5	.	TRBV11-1	TGTGCCAGCAGCTTACTGGTAGGGGGGCTCGAGGAGACCCAGTACTTC	CASSLLVGGLEETQYF
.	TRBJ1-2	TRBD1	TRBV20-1	TGCAGTGCCAAGACAGGGGGACACTATGGCTACACCTTC	CSAKTGGHYGYTF
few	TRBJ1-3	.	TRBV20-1	TGCAGTGCCCCTAGAGCGGGCGACTCTGGAAACACCATATATTTT	CSAPRAGDSGNTIYF
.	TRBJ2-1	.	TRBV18	TGTGCCAGCTCACCACCCCCGCGGGGGCCTTACAATGAGCAGTTCTTC	CASSPPPRGPYNEQFF
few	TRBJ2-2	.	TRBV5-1	TGCGCCAGCAGCGTGAGTCCGGTAGGGGACACCGGGGAGCTGTTTTTT	CASSVSPVGDTGELFF
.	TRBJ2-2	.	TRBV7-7	TGTGCCAGCAGCTTAGAGGGGGGCACCGGGGAGCTGTTTTTT	CASSLEGGTGELFF
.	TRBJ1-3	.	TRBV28	TGTGCCAGCATTGGAAACACCATATATTTT	CASIGNTIYF
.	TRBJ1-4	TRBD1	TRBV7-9	TGTGCCAGCAGCTTAGCGCTCGGAGACAGGGGGCTGCGCGAAAAACTGTTTTTT	CASSLALGDRGLREKLFF
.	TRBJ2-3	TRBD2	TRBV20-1	TGCAGTGCTGGGACTAGCGGCACAGATACGCAGTATTTT	CSAGTSGTDTQYF